This is a list of T cell receptor beta chains from one sample in a study of spatial heterogeneity in lung cancer. MiXCR was run by TCRdb on the 5' RACE reads, yielding one entry per CDR3 protein. The table includes 40,000 to 55,000 distinct CDR3 sequences, under 7.5% detected once. The source material was PBMCs, sampled at surgery. The receptor set was obtained from a female donor with early-stage non-small cell lung cancer. Each CDR3 is given with its conserved first and last residue. D genes are given only for firm matches. Rows give clone size only sometimes, using once, few, many, or a class for an expanded clone.

J: TRBJ2-5
D: .
V: TRBV7-6
size: few
DNA: TGTGCCAGCAGCCCTGGACAGAGCAATCAAGAGACCCAGTACTTC
CDR3: CASSPGQSNQETQYF

J: TRBJ2-1
D: .
V: TRBV19
size: many
DNA: TGTGCCAGTAGTATAGCGGGGGCCACCTCAGGGGATGAGCAGTTCTTC
CDR3: CASSIAGATSGDEQFF

J: TRBJ2-7
D: .
V: TRBV6-2/TRBV6-3
size: many
DNA: TGTGCCAGCAGTTACTTCTCCGGGGCAGGGGACGAGCAGTACTTC
CDR3: CASSYFSGAGDEQYF

J: TRBJ2-1
D: .
V: TRBV24-1
size: many
DNA: TGTGCCACCAGTGATTTGCGCAGGGGCCCTAGCTCCTACAATGAGCAGTTCTTC
CDR3: CATSDLRRGPSSYNEQFF

J: TRBJ1-4
D: TRBD1
V: TRBV20-1
size: few
DNA: TGCAGTGCTGACCCGGCGACAGGGCATAATGAAAAACTGTTTTTT
CDR3: CSADPATGHNEKLFF

J: TRBJ1-2
D: TRBD1
V: TRBV6-5
size: many
DNA: TGTGCCAGCAGTTACGGGGACAGTAACTATGGCTACACCTTC
CDR3: CASSYGDSNYGYTF

J: TRBJ2-6
D: .
V: TRBV2
size: few
DNA: TGTGCCAGCAGTCCCAGCTCTGGGGCCAACGTCCTGACTTTC
CDR3: CASSPSSGANVLTF

J: TRBJ2-7
D: TRBD1
V: TRBV11-2
size: few
DNA: TGTGCCAGCACCCTGACAGGGGGATACTACGAGCAGTACTTC
CDR3: CASTLTGGYYEQYF

J: TRBJ1-1
D: .
V: TRBV20-1
size: many
DNA: TGCAGTGCTAGAGCCCCCAGGGGGAACACTGAAGCTTTCTTT
CDR3: CSARAPRGNTEAFF

J: TRBJ2-7
D: .
V: TRBV5-6
size: many
DNA: TGTGCCAGCAGCAAGGACCTATACGAGCAGTACTTC
CDR3: CASSKDLYEQYF

J: TRBJ2-1
D: .
V: TRBV7-2
size: .
DNA: TGTGCCAGCAGCTTATCACGGTCCCCCTACAATGAGCAGTTCTTC
CDR3: CASSLSRSPYNEQFF

J: TRBJ1-2
D: TRBD1
V: TRBV10-3
size: .
DNA: TGTGCCATCAGTGAGTCGAATATGGGGACAGGGGCCTTC
CDR3: CAISESNMGTGAF

J: TRBJ1-6
D: .
V: TRBV7-2
size: many
DNA: TGTGCCAGCGGACAAAATAATTCACCCCTCCACTTT
CDR3: CASGQNNSPLHF

J: TRBJ1-6
D: .
V: TRBV28
size: .
DNA: TGTGCCAGCAGTTTACAGGGCTATAATTCACCCCTCCACTTT
CDR3: CASSLQGYNSPLHF

J: TRBJ1-5
D: TRBD1
V: TRBV28
size: many
DNA: TGTGCCAGCAGTTCCGGACAGGGTGATCAGCCCCAGCATTTT
CDR3: CASSSGQGDQPQHF

J: TRBJ2-3
D: TRBD2
V: TRBV28
size: .
DNA: TGTGTCAGCAGCCGCCTAGCGGGGGCCACAGATACGCAGTATTTT
CDR3: CVSSRLAGATDTQYF

J: TRBJ2-5
D: .
V: TRBV29-1
size: few
DNA: TGCAGCGTCAAGACCCAGAGCCAAGAGACCCAGTACTTC
CDR3: CSVKTQSQETQYF

J: TRBJ2-5
D: .
V: TRBV7-9
size: few
DNA: TGTGCCAGCAGCTTAGGGGTAGGGGAAGAGACCCAGTACTTC
CDR3: CASSLGVGEETQYF

J: TRBJ2-1
D: TRBD2
V: TRBV28
size: many
DNA: TGTGCCAGCAGCCAGACTAGCGGGGGGGCCCGTGAGCAGTTCTTC
CDR3: CASSQTSGGAREQFF

J: TRBJ1-2
D: TRBD1
V: TRBV10-3
size: .
DNA: TGTGCCATCAGTGAGCCGGACAGGGGGCAGGGATCATCTGGCTACACCTTC
CDR3: CAISEPDRGQGSSGYTF

J: TRBJ1-1
D: TRBD1
V: TRBV6-5
size: many
DNA: TGTGCCAGCAGCCGACAGGGGCCGAACACTGAAGCTTTCTTT
CDR3: CASSRQGPNTEAFF

J: TRBJ2-7
D: .
V: TRBV6-5
size: .
DNA: TGTGCCAGCAGAACCAGGGACGGCCCCTACGAGCAGTACTTC
CDR3: CASRTRDGPYEQYF

J: TRBJ1-2
D: .
V: TRBV6-5
size: .
DNA: TGTGCCAGCAGACTCCACCAGGACTATGGCTACACCTTC
CDR3: CASRLHQDYGYTF

J: TRBJ2-1
D: .
V: TRBV7-3
size: few
DNA: TGTGCCAGCAGTTTGGTGGGGAGTAACAATGAGCAGTTCTTC
CDR3: CASSLVGSNNEQFF

J: TRBJ2-7
D: TRBD1
V: TRBV20-1
size: few
DNA: TGCAGTGCTACCTACCGGGACAGGGTCGCCGACGAGCAGTACTTC
CDR3: CSATYRDRVADEQYF

J: TRBJ1-4
D: TRBD1
V: TRBV5-1
size: many
DNA: TGCGCCAGCAGCTTACAGGGGGCAACTAATGAAAAACTGTTTTTT
CDR3: CASSLQGATNEKLFF

J: TRBJ2-5
D: .
V: TRBV7-6
size: .
DNA: TGTGCCAGCAGCTTAAAGAGTGAGACCCAGTACTTC
CDR3: CASSLKSETQYF

J: TRBJ2-7
D: .
V: TRBV4-3
size: many
DNA: TGCGCCAGCAGCCAAGATTACGGCCGGCTCTACGAGCAGTACTTC
CDR3: CASSQDYGRLYEQYF

J: TRBJ1-2
D: .
V: TRBV7-9
size: many
DNA: TGTGCCAGCAGCCAAACGGGACACCTTAACTATGGCTACACCTTC
CDR3: CASSQTGHLNYGYTF

J: TRBJ2-5
D: .
V: TRBV28
size: many
DNA: TGTGCCAGCAGTTTCTGGGACACGCAAGAGACCCAGTACTTC
CDR3: CASSFWDTQETQYF

J: TRBJ1-6
D: .
V: TRBV4-1
size: many
DNA: TGCGCCAGCAGCCTTAGCCTAATGGGCTCACCCCTCCACTTT
CDR3: CASSLSLMGSPLHF

J: TRBJ1-1
D: .
V: TRBV29-1
size: .
DNA: TGCAGCGTTGAATGGGCTCTCGGAGAAGCTTTCTTT
CDR3: CSVEWALGEAFF

J: TRBJ2-5
D: .
V: TRBV5-6
size: few
DNA: TGTGCCAGCAGCTTGAGGGCAGGGTCACATCAAGAGACCCAGTACTTC
CDR3: CASSLRAGSHQETQYF

J: TRBJ2-5
D: .
V: TRBV28
size: many
DNA: TGTGCCAGCGCAGGATACGGCAGGGTTTACCAAGAGACCCAGTACTTC
CDR3: CASAGYGRVYQETQYF

J: TRBJ1-1
D: .
V: TRBV12-3/TRBV12-4
size: many
DNA: TGTGCCAGCAGTTCCCTTGACAAGAACACTGAAGCTTTCTTT
CDR3: CASSSLDKNTEAFF

J: TRBJ2-3
D: .
V: TRBV28
size: medium-sized
DNA: TGTGCCAGCAGAAGAGGGGTCAACACAGATACGCAGTATTTT
CDR3: CASRRGVNTDTQYF

J: TRBJ1-2
D: .
V: TRBV6-6
size: .
DNA: TGTGCCAGCAGTCCACCTCCCGGGGGAAGGGATGGCTACACCTTC
CDR3: CASSPPPGGRDGYTF

J: TRBJ2-5
D: .
V: TRBV15
size: many
DNA: TGTGCCACCAGCTCGTGGCACTCAGAGACCCAGTACTTC
CDR3: CATSSWHSETQYF

J: TRBJ2-7
D: TRBD1
V: TRBV18
size: .
DNA: TGTGCCAGCTCACAAAGTCAGGGGGCCAGCTCCTACGAGCAGTACTTC
CDR3: CASSQSQGASSYEQYF

J: TRBJ1-5
D: .
V: TRBV6-6
size: .
DNA: TGTGCCAGCAGTTTGACAGAAAATCAGCCCCAGCATTTT
CDR3: CASSLTENQPQHF

J: TRBJ1-3
D: TRBD1
V: TRBV27
size: .
DNA: TGTGCCAGCAGCCGGACAGGGCTAGTAGGAAACACCATATATTTT
CDR3: CASSRTGLVGNTIYF

J: TRBJ1-4
D: .
V: TRBV7-2
size: .
DNA: TGTGCCAGCAGCTCCAAAGAGGGGTATGAAAAACTGTTTTTT
CDR3: CASSSKEGYEKLFF

J: TRBJ2-3
D: TRBD2
V: TRBV4-2
size: many
DNA: TGTGCCAGCAGCCAAGCCGTAGCGGGGCGGGATACGCAGTATTTT
CDR3: CASSQAVAGRDTQYF

J: TRBJ1-1
D: TRBD1
V: TRBV20-1
size: few
DNA: TGCAGTGCTACGAGGGACAGCAATCCGAACACTGAAGCTTTCTTT
CDR3: CSATRDSNPNTEAFF

J: TRBJ1-4
D: .
V: TRBV7-2
size: .
DNA: TGTGCCAGCAGCCCGAGACAGCCCCCAAATGAAAAACTGTTTTTT
CDR3: CASSPRQPPNEKLFF

J: TRBJ1-2
D: .
V: TRBV28
size: many
DNA: TGTGCCAGCAGTTTACAAGGCCAGAACTATGGCTACACCTTC
CDR3: CASSLQGQNYGYTF

J: TRBJ2-3
D: TRBD1
V: TRBV5-1
size: .
DNA: TGCGCCAGCAGCTTGGCAGGGACAGCAAGCACAGATACGCAGTATTTT
CDR3: CASSLAGTASTDTQYF

J: TRBJ2-1
D: TRBD2
V: TRBV24-1
size: many
DNA: TGTGCCACCAGTGATAGGATAGGACTAGCGGAGACGAATGAGCAGTTCTTC
CDR3: CATSDRIGLAETNEQFF

J: TRBJ1-2
D: TRBD1
V: TRBV6-2/TRBV6-3
size: few
DNA: TGTGCCAGCAGTAAACAGACAGGGGACGGCTACACCTTC
CDR3: CASSKQTGDGYTF

J: TRBJ2-3
D: TRBD2
V: TRBV4-3
size: .
DNA: TGCGCCAGCAGCCAAGATGGGAGGGACACAGATACGCAGTATTTT
CDR3: CASSQDGRDTDTQYF

J: TRBJ1-1
D: .
V: TRBV3-1
size: many
DNA: TGTGCCAGCAGCCCTGGGCCCGGGGGAACTGAAGCTTTCTTT
CDR3: CASSPGPGGTEAFF

J: TRBJ2-5
D: .
V: TRBV30
size: few
DNA: TGTGCCTGGAGCCATAAGGGGCCGGAGACCCAGTACTTC
CDR3: CAWSHKGPETQYF

J: TRBJ2-2
D: .
V: TRBV19
size: .
DNA: TGTGCCAGTATCGAGAACAGGGCGTGGAAGGACACCGGGGAGCTGTTTTTT
CDR3: CASIENRAWKDTGELFF